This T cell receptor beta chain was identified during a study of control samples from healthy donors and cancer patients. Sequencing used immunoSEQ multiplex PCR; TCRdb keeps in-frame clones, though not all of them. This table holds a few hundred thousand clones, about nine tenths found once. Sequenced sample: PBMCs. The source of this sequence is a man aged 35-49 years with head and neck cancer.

Written as DNA, the CDR3 is TGTGCCAGCAGTGCCCTCACAGATACGCAGTATTTT. Its protein is CASSALTDTQYF. V gene TRBV2 combines with J gene TRBJ2-3; the D is unclear. This CDR3 is built from 12 residues. V lost 4 bases, J lost 2 bases, and 4 bases lay in between. Germline values: CDR1 SNHLY, CDR2 FYNNEI.